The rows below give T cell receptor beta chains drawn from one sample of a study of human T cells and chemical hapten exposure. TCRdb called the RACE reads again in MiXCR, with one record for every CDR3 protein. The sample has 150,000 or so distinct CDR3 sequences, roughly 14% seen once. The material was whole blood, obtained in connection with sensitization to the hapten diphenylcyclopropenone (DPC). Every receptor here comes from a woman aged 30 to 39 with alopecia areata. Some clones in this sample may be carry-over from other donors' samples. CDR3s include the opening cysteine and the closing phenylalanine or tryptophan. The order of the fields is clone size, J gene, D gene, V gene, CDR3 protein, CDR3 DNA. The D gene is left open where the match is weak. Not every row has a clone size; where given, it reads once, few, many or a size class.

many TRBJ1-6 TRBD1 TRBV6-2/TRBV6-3 CASSQEPGQGDSPLHF TGTGCCAGCAGTCAAGAGCCGGGACAGGGAGATTCACCCCTCCACTTT
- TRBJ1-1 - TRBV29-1 CSARGASQGREAFF TGCAGCGCGCGGGGGGCCTCACAAGGCCGTGAAGCTTTCTTT
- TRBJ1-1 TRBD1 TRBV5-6 CASSLTTGTVPRAEAFF TGTGCCAGCAGCTTGACAACCGGGACAGTACCGAGGGCTGAAGCTTTCTTT
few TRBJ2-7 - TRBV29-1 CSVEKDGPTYEQYF TGCAGCGTGGAAAAGGACGGACCAACCTACGAGCAGTACTTC
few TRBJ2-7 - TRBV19 CASSITARPPYEQYF TGTGCCAGTAGTATTACGGCTCGGCCTCCCTACGAGCAGTACTTC
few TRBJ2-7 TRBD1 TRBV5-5 CASNSYGQASYEQYF TGTGCCAGCAACTCCTATGGACAGGCCTCCTACGAGCAGTACTTC
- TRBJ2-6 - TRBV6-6 CASRDPGSGANVLTF TGTGCCAGCAGAGACCCAGGGTCTGGGGCCAACGTCCTGACTTTC
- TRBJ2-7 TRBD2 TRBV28 CASSTPSSGNTYEQYF TGTGCCAGCAGTACCCCCTCTAGCGGGAATACCTACGAGCAGTACTTC
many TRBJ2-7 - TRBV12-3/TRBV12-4 CASSRGSYEQYF TGTGCCAGTAGCAGGGGCTCCTACGAGCAGTACTTC
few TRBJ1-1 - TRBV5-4 CASSLAVAAEAFF TGTGCCAGCAGCTTGGCTGTTGCAGCCGAAGCTTTCTTT
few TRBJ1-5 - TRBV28 CATESPSEPQHF TGTGCCACCGAGTCCCCTAGTGAGCCCCAGCATTTT
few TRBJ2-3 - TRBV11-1 CASSLGLRLASTDTQYF TGTGCCAGCAGCTTAGGTCTCCGACTTGCGAGTACAGATACGCAGTATTTT
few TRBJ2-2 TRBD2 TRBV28 CASIPKRTRNTGELFF TGTGCCAGCATACCCAAAAGGACTAGGAACACCGGGGAGCTGTTTTTT
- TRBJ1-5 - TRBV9 CASSERGTGQPQHF TGTGCCAGCAGCGAGAGAGGGACGGGTCAGCCCCAGCATTTT
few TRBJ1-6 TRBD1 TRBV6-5 CASKQGAPTSPLHF TGTGCCAGCAAGCAGGGGGCCCCTACTTCACCCCTCCACTTT
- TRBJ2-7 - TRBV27 CASSLFMDRANEQYF TGTGCCAGCAGTTTATTCATGGATAGGGCGAACGAGCAGTACTTC
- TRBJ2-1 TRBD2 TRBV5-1 CASSHSGATYNEQFF TGCGCCAGCAGCCATAGCGGGGCTACCTACAATGAGCAGTTCTTC
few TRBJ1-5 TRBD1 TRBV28 CASRPMTGAGQPQHF TGTGCCAGCAGACCGATGACAGGGGCGGGCCAGCCCCAGCATTTT
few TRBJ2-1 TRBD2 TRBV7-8 CASSLVLAGGVLGYNEQFF TGTGCCAGCAGCTTAGTCCTAGCGGGAGGGGTCTTGGGATACAATGAGCAGTTCTTC
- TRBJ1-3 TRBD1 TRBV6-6 CASRHGTVGNTIYF TGTGCCAGCAGGCACGGGACAGTCGGAAACACCATATATTTT
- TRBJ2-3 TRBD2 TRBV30 CAWMSGEADTQYF TGTGCCTGGATGAGCGGGGAGGCAGATACGCAGTATTTT
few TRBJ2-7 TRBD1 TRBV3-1 CASSLAGQGPWDEQYF TGTGCCAGCAGCCTTGCCGGACAGGGCCCGTGGGACGAGCAGTACTTC
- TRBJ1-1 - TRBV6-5 CASSYSRHTEAFF TGTGCCAGCAGTTACTCGCGGCACACTGAAGCTTTCTTT
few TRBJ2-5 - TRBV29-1 CSVGRTETQYF TGCAGCGTTGGCAGGACAGAGACCCAGTACTTC
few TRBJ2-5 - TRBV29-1 CSAGHGTTQYF TGCAGCGCCGGCCACGGCACGACCCAGTACTTC
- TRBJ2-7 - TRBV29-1 CSVETGTYEQYF TGCAGCGTTGAAACAGGGACCTACGAGCAGTACTTC
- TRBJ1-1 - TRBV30 CAWSIAGQNTEAFF TGTGCCTGGAGTATAGCGGGCCAAAACACTGAAGCTTTCTTT
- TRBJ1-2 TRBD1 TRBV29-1 CSVQTGAGYGYTF TGCAGCGTCCAGACAGGGGCGGGCTATGGCTACACCTTC
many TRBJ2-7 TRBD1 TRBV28 CASSPGQSYEQYF TGTGCCAGCTCACCGGGACAGTCCTACGAGCAGTACTTC
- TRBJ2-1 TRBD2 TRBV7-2 CASSFSGGRIHEQFF TGTGCCAGCAGCTTTAGCGGGGGCCGCATTCATGAGCAGTTCTTC
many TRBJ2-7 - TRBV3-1 CASSYSYEQYF TGTGCCAGCAGCTACTCCTACGAGCAGTACTTC
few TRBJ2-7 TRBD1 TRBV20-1 CSARNRGNPYEQYF TGCAGTGCTAGGAACAGGGGGAACCCCTACGAGCAGTACTTC
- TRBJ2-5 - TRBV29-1 CSVDIGETQYF TGCAGCGTTGATATTGGGGAGACCCAGTACTTC
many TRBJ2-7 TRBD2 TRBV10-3 CAISETGGYEQYF TGTGCCATCAGTGAGACGGGGGGTTACGAGCAGTACTTC